This T cell receptor beta chain appears in the sequencing data of a study of shared clonotypes between healthy human individuals. About the research overall: Donor ages ranged 18 to 49 years: a couple of women, a few men. Study-wide results and caveats: As a rule, naive subsets had a larger estimated richness than memory subsets. Non-shared clonotypes showed lower generation probabilities than clonotypes common to all four donors.

About this clone itself: What it binds is unknown.

Libraries were prepared by immunoSEQ multiplex PCR; TCRdb keeps only in-frame clonotypes and omits some of them. The repertoire includes over a million clones, about 75% of them detected once, and around 1.5% sits in the top ten. There are 13 residues in the CDR3. Germline assignment: CDR1 KGHSH and CDR2 LQKENI. Trimming removed 4 bases at V and 12 bases at J, with 16 bases between. Investigators divided CD4+ cells into CD45RA+ naive and CD45RA-negative memory subsets. This receptor was taken from a man aged 18 to 29 in good health. The chain is built from TRBV18 and TRBJ2-1; D is perhaps TRBD2 (5 bases). Source material: memory CD4+ T cells sorted from blood. Specified subset: CD45RA-negative fraction. The CDR3 nucleotides are TGTGCCAGCTCACTTGAACTAGGGAAGGGGCAGTTCTTC. Protein sequence: CASSLELGKGQFF.